The clone carrying this T cell receptor beta chain appeared once. The antigen remains undetermined. Relative to the germline gene, one junction end is altered; a read error may explain this. This sample was included in a study of response to subunit inactivated influenza vaccine. Study-level points and caveats: That few new T cells are recruited by each seasonal influenza vaccination was the authors' suggestion.

TCRdb re-called the RT-PCR reads with MiXCR, one entry per CDR3 protein. There are about 520,000 distinct CDR3 sequences in the sample; around 25% occur only once, and 1.5% to 2% lies in the top ten. Germline V lookup: CDR1 SSHAT, CDR2 FNYEAQ (reference sequence). The CDR3 length is 20 residues. The chain recombines TRBV7-7 with TRBJ2-3; 14 nucleotides agree with TRBD2. The sequence came from a man aged 50-60 years who received an inactivated influenza vaccine. Material: CD4+ T cells sorted from PBMCs, obtained around 5 days after vaccination. CDR3 nucleotide sequence: TGTGCTAGCAGCCGACGTCCGGGACTAGCGGGGGCCCCGAGCACAGATACGCAGTATTTT. Its translation is CASSRRPGLAGAPSTDTQYF.